This T cell receptor (beta chain) comes out of a study of yellow fever vaccine responses in identical twins. The V end was cut by 4 bases, the J end by 2 bases, with 2 bases between. The CDR3 consists of 11 residues. Germline-derived CDR1 and CDR2 are SGHRS and YFSETQ. Whole-study results and caveats: Vaccine T cell responses of twins reportedly seemed partly convergent and partly personalized.

As regards this clonotype: Its antigen is not identified.

TCRdb fed the RT-PCR reads into MiXCR, producing one record per CDR3 protein. The profile covers some 16,000 distinct CDR3 sequences, with approximately 82% appearing a single time and around 1.8% taken by the ten largest. V usage is TRBV5-1 and J usage is TRBJ2-3, with no clear D. The sequence was collected from a woman younger than 35 who received the yellow fever vaccine. The material sequenced was T cells from blood (PBMCs), unsorted or a sorted subset (not recorded which), taken before or after yellow fever vaccination (not recorded which). CDR3 nucleotide sequence: TGCGCCAGCAGCGACACAGATACGCAGTATTTT. It specifies CASSDTDTQYF. Based on the CDR3 plus reference TRBV5-1 and TRBJ2-3, the full variable domain is KAGVTQTPRYLIKTRGQQVTLSCSPISGHRSVSWYQQTPGQGLQFLFEYFSETQRNKGNFPGRFSGRQFSNSRSEMNVSTLELGDSALYLCASSDTDTQYFGPGTRLTVL.